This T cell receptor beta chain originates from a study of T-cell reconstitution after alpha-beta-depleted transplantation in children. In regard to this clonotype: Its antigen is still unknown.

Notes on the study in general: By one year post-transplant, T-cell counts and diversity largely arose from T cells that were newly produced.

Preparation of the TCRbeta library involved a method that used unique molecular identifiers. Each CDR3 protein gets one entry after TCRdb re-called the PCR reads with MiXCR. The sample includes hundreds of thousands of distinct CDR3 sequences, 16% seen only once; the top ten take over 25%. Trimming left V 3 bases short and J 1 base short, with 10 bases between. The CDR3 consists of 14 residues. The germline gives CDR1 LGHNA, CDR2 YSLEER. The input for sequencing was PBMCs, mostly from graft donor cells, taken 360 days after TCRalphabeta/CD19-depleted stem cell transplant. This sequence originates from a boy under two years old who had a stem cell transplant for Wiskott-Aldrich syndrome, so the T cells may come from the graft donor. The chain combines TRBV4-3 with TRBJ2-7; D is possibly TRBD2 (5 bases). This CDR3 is CASSHRTDSYEQYF. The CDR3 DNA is TGCGCCAGCAGCCACCGGACTGATTCCTACGAGCAGTACTTC.